Each of the 30 T cell receptor beta chains below was sequenced from the same sample in a study of shared clonotypes between healthy human individuals. Measured with immunoSEQ multiplex PCR; TCRdb has only the in-frame clones, and not every one. This sample has about 1.1 million clones; approximately 80% occur once, and the top ten carry roughly 0.55%. Sequences were obtained from memory CD4+ T cells from PBMCs. Subset reported: CD45RA-negative fraction. The receptors come from a man younger than 35 in good health. Some clones in this sample may be carry-over from other donors' samples.

The chain recombines TRBV9 with TRBJ2-3; D not certain. This CDR3 region has 14 residues. Germline assignment: CDR1 SGDLS and CDR2 YYNGEE. The V gene lost 0 bases and the J gene lost 5 bases, with 10 bases spanning the gap. As DNA, the CDR3 is TGTGCCAGCAGCGTAGGCTCGACTGGAGATACGCAGTATTTT. Amino acids: CASSVGSTGDTQYF.

The chain has TRBV11-3 and TRBJ1-1; D unresolved. Per the germline V gene, CDR1 is SGHNT and CDR2 is YENEEA. The CDR3 covers 12 residues. The V and J ends lost 5 bases and 3 bases respectively, with 7 bases between them. This CDR3 reads CASSRRDTEAFF. The CDR3 nucleotides read TGTGCCAGCAGCCGACGGGACACTGAAGCTTTCTTT.

This chain links TRBV4-1 with TRBJ2-3; D possibly corresponds to TRBD1 (6 bases). The CDR3 is made up of 14 amino acids. Per germline, CDR1 MGHRA and CDR2 YSYEKL. Trimming pared 2 bases from V and 4 bases from J, leaving 10 bases between. The CDR3 loop is CASSQIRGSDTQYF. The DNA for the CDR3 is TGCGCCAGCAGCCAAATCAGGGGTTCAGATACGCAGTATTTT.

V usage is TRBV29-1 and J usage is TRBJ2-5; the D call may be TRBD1 or TRBD2 (5 bases each). The DNA end is more similar to TRBJ2-7, so the J call may be wrong. Germline CDR1 SQVTM, CDR2 ANQGSEA. This CDR3 spans 13 amino acids. CDR3: CSVESGTSYEQYF. The CDR3 region has the DNA TGCAGCGTTGAGTCCGGGACCTCCTACGAGCAGTACTTC.

About this clone itself: A far larger clone is just one base off, so this is likely a read error. The chain carries TRBV30 and TRBJ1-5; D uncertain. From germline, CDR1 is GTSNPN and CDR2 SVGIG (reference sequence). There are 14 residues in the CDR3. The CDR3 DNA follows: TGTGCCTGGGGTGTATTGCAGGAGAATCAGCCCCAGCATTTT. Translating it yields CAWGVLQENQPQHF.

This clone was counted a single time. This rearrangement joins TRBV5-4 to TRBJ2-5; TRBD1 is a possible D gene (5 bases). CDR3 size: 15 residues. V was cut by 4 bases and J by 3 bases, with 16 bases left in between. Germline-derived CDR1 and CDR2 are SGHNT and YYREEE (reference sequence). Written as DNA, the CDR3 is TGTGCCAGCAGCCGATATTTCAAAGGGGAAGAGACCCAGTACTTC. As protein: CASSRYFKGEETQYF.

The chain couples TRBV11-2 to TRBJ2-1; D is ambiguous. V was trimmed by 3 bases and J by 10 bases, leaving 25 bases between them. This CDR3 has 17 residues. Germline CDR1 and CDR2: SGHAT and FQNNGV. The CDR3 region has the DNA TGTGCCAGCAGCTTGGGCAGACGAGCGACCAGTACGAGGGAGCAGTTCTTC. Its protein product is CASSLGRRATSTREQFF.

The chain combines TRBV10-1 with TRBJ2-2; 10 nucleotides line up with TRBD2. J gave up 7 bases and V 6 bases, and 5 bases lay outside the gene matches. The CDR3 sequence is 14 residues long. Per the germline V gene, CDR1 is WNHNN and CDR2 is SYGVQD (reference sequence). CDR3 sequence: CASSLGLANGELFF. CDR3 nucleotide sequence: TGCGCCAGCAGCCTGGGACTAGCGAACGGGGAGCTGTTTTTT.

The chain uses TRBV28 and TRBJ1-1; D gene ambiguous. CDR1 is MDHEN, CDR2 SYDVKM, per germline. Trimming left V 5 bases short and J 0 bases short, with 13 bases between. This CDR3 is 15 amino acids long. In DNA, the CDR3 is TGTGCCAGCAGTCCTCTCTTAGGGATGAACACTGAAGCTTTCTTT. This codes for CASSPLLGMNTEAFF.

This clone occurred many times. The chain employs TRBV28 and TRBJ1-3, with D hard to call. The germline CDR1 and CDR2 sequences are MDHEN and SYDVKM. Deletions cut 4 bases from V and 2 bases from J, with 12 bases between. This CDR3 spans 15 amino acids. CDR3 region: CASSSLRETGNTIYF. The CDR3 DNA is TGTGCCAGCAGTTCCCTCAGAGAGACTGGAAACACCATATATTTT.

This clone was detected a few times. As DNA, the CDR3 is TGTGCCAGCAGTGCCCAGGTAGCGGGAGGGCCGGGTACAGATACGCAGTATTTT. Protein product: CASSAQVAGGPGTDTQYF. The chain joins TRBV6-1 to TRBJ2-3, with 11 bases aligning to TRBD2. V trimming: 4 bases; J trimming: 3 bases; junction bases outside the gene matches: 12. The CDR3 extends over 18 amino acids. Germline-derived CDR1 and CDR2 are MNHNS and SASEGT.

The V and J genes are TRBV27 and TRBJ2-2; TRBD1 aligns across 9 bases. The CDR3 length is 18 residues. The J segment lost 2 bases and the V segment lost 5 bases, leaving 12 bases of the junction unmatched. From germline, CDR1 is MNHEY and CDR2 SMNVEV (reference sequence). CDR3 nucleotides: TGTGCCAGCAGTAGATCCCGGACAGGGGCCTTTAACACCGGGGAGCTGTTTTTT. It is translated as CASSRSRTGAFNTGELFF.

CDR3 DNA: TGTGCCAGCTCACCAAGGGGAGGGGAAGGCTACACCTTC. Protein product: CASSPRGGEGYTF. The chain couples TRBV18 to TRBJ1-2; D perhaps matches TRBD1 (5 bases). CDR3 length: 13 residues. Germline CDR1 reads KGHSH; CDR2 reads LQKENI. V was clipped by 2 bases and J by 8 bases, with 12 bases between them.

The CDR3 here is CASSRTGTGKDTEAFF. CDR3 nucleotide sequence: TGTGCCAGCAGTAGGACAGGGACCGGAAAGGACACTGAAGCTTTCTTT. J is TRBJ1-1 and V is TRBV2, with 8 bases aligning to TRBD1. Looked up from germline, CDR1 is SNHLY and CDR2 is FYNNEI. The J segment lost 3 bases and the V segment lost 5 bases, leaving 11 bases of the junction unmatched. This CDR3 has 16 residues.

This clone is a singleton in its sample. The chain is built from TRBV6-1 and TRBJ1-6, with a weak D call TRBD1 (5 bases). The CDR3 loop spans 16 amino acids. Between the trimmed V and J ends, which lost 4 bases and 5 bases, there was a span of 15 bases. Per the germline V gene, CDR1 is MNHNS and CDR2 is SASEGT. The CDR3 DNA follows: TGTGCCAGCAGTGCCGGCTGGGGCGTAGATAATTCACCCCTCCACTTT. Translating it yields CASSAGWGVDNSPLHF.

The rearrangement links TRBV5-1 to TRBJ2-7, with D possibly matching TRBD2 (5 bases). The V gene lost 4 bases and the J gene lost 1 base, with 15 bases spanning the gap. The CDR3 is made up of 15 amino acids. Germline V gene sequence: CDR1 SGHRS, CDR2 YFSETQ. In DNA form, the CDR3 reads TGCGCCAGCAGCCCCGACCCTAGCCGGTCCTACGAGCAGTACTTC. This translates into CASSPDPSRSYEQYF.

The rearrangement uses TRBV11-2 and TRBJ1-1; no clear D gene. This CDR3 contains 14 residues. Germline V CDR1 and CDR2: SGHAT, FQNNGV. V lost 0 bases and J 7 bases, leaving 12 bases between the germline ends. CDR3 sequence reads: CASSLDRRRHEAFF. For the CDR3, the DNA is TGTGCCAGCAGCTTAGACAGGCGACGTCATGAAGCTTTCTTT. The full variable domain, completed using reference TRBV11-2 and TRBJ1-1, is EAGVAQSPRYKIIEKRQSVAFWCNPISGHATLYWYQQILGQGPKLLIQFQNNGVVDDSQLPKDRFSAERLKGVDSTLKIQPAKLEDSAVYLCASSLDRRRHEAFFGQGTRLTVV.

Of note for this clone: Different DNA sequences within this sample yield the same CDR3. V gene TRBV11-3 combines with J gene TRBJ1-1, with D possibly TRBD1 on 5 matching bases. Looked up from germline, CDR1 is SGHNT and CDR2 is YENEEA. This CDR3 contains 14 residues. V gave up 0 bases and J gave up 3 bases, with 8 bases separating them. The chain's CDR3 is CASSLEGEDTEAFF. CDR3 DNA: TGTGCCAGCAGCTTAGAAGGGGAGGACACTGAAGCTTTCTTT.

The rearrangement links TRBV4-3 to TRBJ2-5, with TRBD2 matching over 7 bases. Germline V gene sequence: CDR1 LGHNA, CDR2 YSLEER. With V trimmed by 3 bases and J by 5 bases, 6 bases remained unmatched. The CDR3 sequence is 14 residues long. The CDR3 bases are TGCGCCAGCAGCCAGCATAGGGGAGGGGAGACCCAGTACTTC. It encodes CASSQHRGGETQYF.

To note about this clone: A far larger clone is a single base away, which makes a read error likely. The same CDR3 arises from other DNA sequences in this sample as well. This chain connects TRBV29-1 to TRBJ1-1; TRBD1 aligns across 7 bases. From germline, CDR1 is SQVTM and CDR2 ANQGSEA. The J segment lost 8 bases and the V segment lost 6 bases, leaving 15 bases of the junction unmatched. The CDR3 consists of 14 residues. The CDR3 DNA reads as TGCAGCGTAGCGAACCGGGACAGCTTTTTAGAAGCTTTCTTT. It codes for CSVANRDSFLEAFF.

Points on this clone: Within the sample, other DNA sequences also encode this same CDR3. The V call is TRBV27, the J call TRBJ1-5; the D gene is possibly TRBD1 (5 bases). V gave up 2 bases and J gave up 7 bases, with 12 bases separating them. The germline V gene has CDR1 MNHEY and CDR2 SMNVEV (reference sequence). This CDR3 is 14 amino acids long. CDR3 sequence reads: CASSLRGGDQPQHF. In nucleotides, the CDR3 is TGTGCCAGCAGTTTAAGGGGAGGGGACCAGCCCCAGCATTTT.

The chain joins TRBV11-2 to TRBJ1-4, with D perhaps TRBD1 (6 bases). This CDR3 comprises 15 residues. Germline V CDR1 and CDR2: SGHAT, FQNNGV. V was clipped by 1 base and J by 6 bases, with 12 bases between them. In DNA, the CDR3 is TGTGCCAGCAGCTTAGTCAGGGGATGGGATGAAAAACTGTTTTTT. Its protein product is CASSLVRGWDEKLFF.

This clone appeared a few times. The V call is TRBV9, the J call TRBJ1-2; unclear D gene. The V gene lost 4 bases and the J gene lost 0 bases, with 7 bases spanning the gap. The CDR3 extends over 13 amino acids. The germline CDR1 and CDR2 sequences are SGDLS and YYNGEE. CDR3 coding DNA: TGTGCCAGCAGCCGAGACACTAACTATGGCTACACCTTC. It is translated as CASSRDTNYGYTF.

Comment on this clone: This may be a read error, as it is one base from a much larger clone. The rearrangement links TRBV30 to TRBJ2-3; 8 bases are shared with TRBD2. Per the germline V gene, CDR1 is GTSNPN and CDR2 is SVGIG (reference sequence). This CDR3 contains 15 residues. CDR3 amino acids: CAWGVLTSATDTQYF. The CDR3 bases are TGTGCCTGGGGTGTACTGACTAGCGCCACAGATACGCAGTATTTT.

The chain carries TRBV10-3 and TRBJ1-1; TRBD1 is a possible D gene (6 bases). The CDR3 is 16 amino acids. Trimming pared 0 bases from V and 7 bases from J, leaving 18 bases between. Germline assignment: CDR1 ENHRY and CDR2 SYGVKD. The CDR3 region is CAISESRGGGHIEAFF. In DNA, the CDR3 is TGTGCCATCAGTGAGTCTAGGGGTGGGGGGCACATTGAAGCTTTCTTT.

The J gene is TRBJ2-7, the V gene TRBV6-1; D possibly uses TRBD1 or TRBD2 (5 bases each). Per the germline V gene, CDR1 is MNHNS and CDR2 is SASEGT. Trimming cost V 8 bases and J 0 bases, with 14 bases left between them. There are 14 residues in the CDR3. Here the CDR3 DNA reads TGTGCCAGCTTTCCGGGGCCACGCTCCTACGAGCAGTACTTC. Its translation: CASFPGPRSYEQYF.

Comments on this clone: A much larger clone lies a single base off, so this may be a read error. The chain recombines TRBV6-1 with TRBJ1-1; D not certain. Germline CDR1 is MNHNS and CDR2 is SASEGT. The CDR3 consists of 12 residues. The V and J ends lost 5 bases and 4 bases respectively, with 8 bases between them. The CDR3, as DNA: TGTGCCAGCAGTATACAGAGCACTGAAGCTTTCTTT. It is translated as CASSIQSTEAFF.

A few counts support this clone. The chain has TRBV10-3 and TRBJ1-6; no clear D gene. The CDR3 is 13 amino acids. V was shortened by 0 bases and J by 9 bases, with 6 bases between the two germline ends. Germline V CDR1 and CDR2: ENHRY, SYGVKD. The CDR3 protein is CAISESYGSPLHF. Written as DNA, the CDR3 is TGTGCCATCAGTGAGTCTTATGGTTCACCCCTCCACTTT.

The rearrangement joins TRBV5-4 to TRBJ2-2, with 7 bases lining up with TRBD2. Germline CDR1 reads SGHNT; CDR2 reads YYREEE (reference sequence). There are 17 residues in the CDR3. The junction had 12 bases not matched to a gene; V was cut back by 3 bases and J by 4 bases. The CDR3 protein is CASSSLSGKWITGELFF. In nucleotides, the CDR3 is TGTGCCAGCAGCTCCCTAAGCGGGAAATGGATCACCGGGGAGCTGTTTTTT.

This clone was seen once. The chain combines TRBV28 with TRBJ1-2, with D possibly matching TRBD1 (5 bases). V was trimmed by 6 bases and J by 8 bases, leaving 13 bases between them. In germline, CDR1 is MDHEN, CDR2 SYDVKM. The CDR3 runs to 12 residues. CDR3 bases: TGTGCCAGCAGACCAGGGTTAAGAGGCTACACCTTC. Protein product: CASRPGLRGYTF.